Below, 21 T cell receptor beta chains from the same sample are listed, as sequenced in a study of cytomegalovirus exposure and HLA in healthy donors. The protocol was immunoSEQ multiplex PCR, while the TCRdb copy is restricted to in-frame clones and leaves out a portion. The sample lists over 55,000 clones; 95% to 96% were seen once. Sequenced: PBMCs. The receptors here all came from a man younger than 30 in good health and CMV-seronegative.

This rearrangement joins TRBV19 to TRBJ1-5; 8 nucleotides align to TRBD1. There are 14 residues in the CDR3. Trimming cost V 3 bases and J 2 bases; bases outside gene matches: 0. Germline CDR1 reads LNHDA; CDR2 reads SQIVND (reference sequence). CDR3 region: CASSMGQGNQPQHF. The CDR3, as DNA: TGTGCCAGTAGTATGGGACAGGGCAATCAGCCCCAGCATTTT.

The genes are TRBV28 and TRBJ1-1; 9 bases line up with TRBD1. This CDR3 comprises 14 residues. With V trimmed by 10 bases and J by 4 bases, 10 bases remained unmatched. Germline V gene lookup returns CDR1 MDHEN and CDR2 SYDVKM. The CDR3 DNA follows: TGTGCCACCAAGTTCACAGGGGGCGTCACTGAAGCTTTCTTT. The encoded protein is CATKFTGGVTEAFF.

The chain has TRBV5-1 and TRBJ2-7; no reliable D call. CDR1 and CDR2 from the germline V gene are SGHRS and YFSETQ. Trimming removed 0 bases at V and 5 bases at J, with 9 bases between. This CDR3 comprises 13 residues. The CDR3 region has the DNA TGCGCCAGCAGCTTGGCGAGCCTCCACGAGCAGTACTTC. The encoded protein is CASSLASLHEQYF.

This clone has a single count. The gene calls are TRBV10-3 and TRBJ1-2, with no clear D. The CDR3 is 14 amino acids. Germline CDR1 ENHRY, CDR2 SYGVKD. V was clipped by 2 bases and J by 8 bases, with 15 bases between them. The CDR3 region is CAISEDWAPEGYTF. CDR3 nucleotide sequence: TGTGCCATCAGTGAGGATTGGGCGCCGGAAGGCTACACCTTC.

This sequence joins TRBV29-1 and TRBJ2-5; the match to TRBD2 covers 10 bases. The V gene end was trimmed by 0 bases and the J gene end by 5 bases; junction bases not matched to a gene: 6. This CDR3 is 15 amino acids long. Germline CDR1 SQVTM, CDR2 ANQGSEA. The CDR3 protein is CSVEEKREGRETQYF. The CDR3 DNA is TGCAGCGTTGAAGAAAAGCGGGAGGGCCGGGAGACCCAGTACTTC. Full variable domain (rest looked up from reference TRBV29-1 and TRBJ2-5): SAVISQKPSRDICQRGTSLTIQCQVDSQVTMMFWYRQQPGQSLTLIATANQGSEATYESGFVIDKFPISRPNLTFSTLTVSNMSPEDSSIYLCSVEEKREGRETQYFGPGTRLLVL.

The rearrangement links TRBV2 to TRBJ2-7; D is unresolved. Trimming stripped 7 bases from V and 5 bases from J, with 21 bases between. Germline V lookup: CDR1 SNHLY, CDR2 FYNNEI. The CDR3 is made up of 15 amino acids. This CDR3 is CASKRKLIVRDEQYF. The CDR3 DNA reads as TGTGCCAGCAAAAGAAAGCTTATCGTTCGGGACGAGCAGTACTTC.

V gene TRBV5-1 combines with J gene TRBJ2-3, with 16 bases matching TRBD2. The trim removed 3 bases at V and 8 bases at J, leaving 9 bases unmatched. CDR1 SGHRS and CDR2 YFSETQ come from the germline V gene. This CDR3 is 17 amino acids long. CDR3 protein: CASSWRGTSGRAATQYF. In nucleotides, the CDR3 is TGCGCCAGCAGCTGGAGAGGGACTAGCGGGAGGGCCGCTACGCAGTATTTT. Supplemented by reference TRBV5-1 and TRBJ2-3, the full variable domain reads KAGVTQTPRYLIKTRGQQVTLSCSPISGHRSVSWYQQTPGQGLQFLFEYFSETQRNKGNFPGRFSGRQFSNSRSEMNVSTLELGDSALYLCASSWRGTSGRAATQYFGPGTRLTVL.

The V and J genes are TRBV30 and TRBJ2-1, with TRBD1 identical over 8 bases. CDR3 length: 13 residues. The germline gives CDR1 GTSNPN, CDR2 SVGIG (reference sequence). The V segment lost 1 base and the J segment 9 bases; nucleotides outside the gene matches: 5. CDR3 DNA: TGTGCCTGGAGTGCCCAGACAGGGGCTGAGCAGTTCTTC. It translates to CAWSAQTGAEQFF. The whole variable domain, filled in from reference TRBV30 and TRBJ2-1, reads SQTIHQWPATLVQPVGSPLSLECTVEGTSNPNLYWYRQAAGRGLQLLFYSVGIGQISSEVPQNLSASRPQDRQFILSSKKLLLSDSGFYLCAWSAQTGAEQFFGPGTRLTVL.

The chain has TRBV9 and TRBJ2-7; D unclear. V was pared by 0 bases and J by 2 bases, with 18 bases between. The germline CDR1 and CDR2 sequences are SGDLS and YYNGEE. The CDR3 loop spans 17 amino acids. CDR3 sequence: CASSVGPLSLSTYEQYF. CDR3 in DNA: TGTGCCAGCAGCGTAGGCCCGCTGAGCCTATCTACCTACGAGCAGTACTTC.

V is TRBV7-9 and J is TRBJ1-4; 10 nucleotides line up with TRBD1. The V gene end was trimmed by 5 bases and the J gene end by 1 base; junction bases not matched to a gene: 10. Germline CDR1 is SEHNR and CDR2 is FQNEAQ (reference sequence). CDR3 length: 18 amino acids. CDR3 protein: CASSHMTGGGKTNEKLFF. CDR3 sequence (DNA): TGTGCCAGCAGCCATATGACAGGGGGCGGTAAAACTAATGAAAAACTGTTTTTT.

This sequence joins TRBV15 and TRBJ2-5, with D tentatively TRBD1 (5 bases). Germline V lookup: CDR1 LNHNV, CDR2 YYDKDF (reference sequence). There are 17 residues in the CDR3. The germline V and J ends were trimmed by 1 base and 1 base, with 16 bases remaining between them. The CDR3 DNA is TGTGCCACCAGCAGAGTACGTCCCAGGGCGAGCCAAGAGACCCAGTACTTC. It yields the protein CATSRVRPRASQETQYF.

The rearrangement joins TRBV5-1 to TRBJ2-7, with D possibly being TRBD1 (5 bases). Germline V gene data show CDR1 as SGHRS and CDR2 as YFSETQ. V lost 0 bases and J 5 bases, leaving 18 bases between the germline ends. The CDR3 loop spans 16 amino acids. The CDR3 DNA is TGCGCCAGCAGCTTGGAGTGGGGAATGGGGCTCAACGAGCAGTACTTC. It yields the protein CASSLEWGMGLNEQYF.

CDR3: CSVQTALSYNEQFF. Written as DNA, the CDR3 is TGCAGCGTCCAGACAGCCCTCTCCTACAATGAGCAGTTCTTC. The chain links TRBV29-1 to TRBJ2-1; D possibly corresponds to TRBD1 (5 bases). CDR1 and CDR2 (germline): SQVTM, ANQGSEA. This CDR3 region has 14 residues. V lost 6 bases to trimming and J lost 0 bases, with 12 bases between them.

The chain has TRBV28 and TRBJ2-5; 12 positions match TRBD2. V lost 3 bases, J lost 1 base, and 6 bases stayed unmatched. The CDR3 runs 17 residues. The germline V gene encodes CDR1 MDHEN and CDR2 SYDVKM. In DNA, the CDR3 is TGTGCCAGCAGTTTTGGCCTAGCGGGAGGGACCCAAGAGACCCAGTACTTC. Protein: CASSFGLAGGTQETQYF.

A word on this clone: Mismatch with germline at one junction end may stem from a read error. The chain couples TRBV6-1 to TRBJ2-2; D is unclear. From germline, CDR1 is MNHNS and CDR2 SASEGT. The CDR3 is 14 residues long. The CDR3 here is CASGEHASTGELFF. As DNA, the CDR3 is TGTGCCAGCGGTGAACACGCGTCCACCGGGGAGCTGTTTTTT.

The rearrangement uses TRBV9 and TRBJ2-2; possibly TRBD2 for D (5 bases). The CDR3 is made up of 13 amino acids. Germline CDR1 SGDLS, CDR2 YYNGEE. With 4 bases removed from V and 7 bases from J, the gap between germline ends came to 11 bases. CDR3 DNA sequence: TGTGCCAGCAGCTCCGAAGGGAGCGGGGAGCTGTTTTTT. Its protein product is CASSSEGSGELFF.

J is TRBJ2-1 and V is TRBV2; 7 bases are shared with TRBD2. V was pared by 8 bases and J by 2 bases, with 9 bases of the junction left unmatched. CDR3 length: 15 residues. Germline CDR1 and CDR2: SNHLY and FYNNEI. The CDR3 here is CASLGGGAPYNEQFF. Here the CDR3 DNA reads TGTGCCAGCCTGGGGGGAGGGGCTCCCTACAATGAGCAGTTCTTC. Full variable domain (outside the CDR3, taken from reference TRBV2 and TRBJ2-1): EPEVTQTPSHQVTQMGQEVILRCVPISNHLYFYWYRQILGQKVEFLVSFYNNEISEKSEIFDDQFSVERPDGSNFTLKIRSTKLEDSAMYFCASLGGGAPYNEQFFGPGTRLTVL.

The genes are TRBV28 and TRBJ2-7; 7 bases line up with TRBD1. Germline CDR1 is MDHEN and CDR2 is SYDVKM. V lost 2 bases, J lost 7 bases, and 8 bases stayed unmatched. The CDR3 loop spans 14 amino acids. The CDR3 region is CASSLRQGVREQYF. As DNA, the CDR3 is TGTGCCAGCAGTTTACGCCAGGGGGTGAGGGAGCAGTACTTC.

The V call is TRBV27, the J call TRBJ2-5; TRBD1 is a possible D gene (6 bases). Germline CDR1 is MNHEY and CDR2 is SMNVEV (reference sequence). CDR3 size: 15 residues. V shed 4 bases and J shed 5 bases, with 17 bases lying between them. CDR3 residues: CASSSGTLGRETQYF. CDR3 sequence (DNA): TGTGCCAGCAGTTCTGGGACATTAGGAAGGGAGACCCAGTACTTC.

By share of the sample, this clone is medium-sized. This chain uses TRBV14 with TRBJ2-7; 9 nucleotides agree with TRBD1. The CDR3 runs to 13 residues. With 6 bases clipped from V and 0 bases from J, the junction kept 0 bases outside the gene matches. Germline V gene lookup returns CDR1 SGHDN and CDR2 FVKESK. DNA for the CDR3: TGTGCCAGCAGGGGACAGGGCTCCTACGAGCAGTACTTC. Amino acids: CASRGQGSYEQYF.

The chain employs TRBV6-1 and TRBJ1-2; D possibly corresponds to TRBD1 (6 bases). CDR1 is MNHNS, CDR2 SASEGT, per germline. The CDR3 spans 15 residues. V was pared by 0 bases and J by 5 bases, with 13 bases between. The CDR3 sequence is CASSEAITGLYGYTF. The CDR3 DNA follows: TGTGCCAGCAGTGAAGCTATTACAGGGTTGTATGGCTACACCTTC.